This TCR beta chain is drawn from a study of siplizumab effects on memory and regulatory T cells. This clone was counted only a few times. The CDR3 loop spans 15 amino acids. V lost 4 bases and J lost 5; bases outside the gene matches: 5. From germline, CDR1 is KGHSH and CDR2 LQKENI. The table came from immunoSEQ multiplex PCR; TCRdb's copy has only in-frame clones and leaves some out. Here the sample spans 92,000 or so clones, 85% to 90% being singletons. Sequences were obtained from CD4+ T cells sorted from blood. The sequence came from a human donor in good health. The chain has TRBV18 and TRBJ1-5; 10 bases map to TRBD1. As DNA, the CDR3 is TGTGCCAGCTCACTTAATGGACAGGGGGATCAGCCCCAGCATTTT. This translates into CASSLNGQGDQPQHF.